A selection of T cell receptor beta chains follows, all from one sample in a study of T cells in Graves' hyperthyroidism and ophthalmopathy. TCRdb independently ran MiXCR on the multiplex PCR reads; one entry per CDR3 protein. The data show roughly 280,000 distinct CDR3 sequences, with 15% to 20% seen just once and about 51% held by the top ten. Material for sequencing was blood. The receptors come from a woman aged 60 to 75 with Graves' ophthalmopathy. Each CDR3 is given with its conserved first and last residue. D genes are given only for firm matches. Clone sizes are given selectively: once, few, many, or a class where the clone is expanded.

many	TRBV7-2	TRBD2	TRBJ2-7	TGTGCCAGCAGCTTGGGAGGGGACGGGAACGAGCAGTACTTC	CASSLGGDGNEQYF
few	TRBV9	.	TRBJ2-5	TGTGCCAGCAGCGTAGGTAACCAAGAGACCCAGTACTTC	CASSVGNQETQYF
many	TRBV7-2	TRBD2	TRBJ2-2	TGTGCCAGCAGTACAAGGGGGGCGGGAGGCGGAAGCACCGGGGAGCTGTTTTTT	CASSTRGAGGGSTGELFF
many	TRBV18	TRBD1	TRBJ1-5	TGTGCCAGCAGTCCAGGGGGAAGCAATCAGCCCCAGCATTTT	CASSPGGSNQPQHF
few	TRBV7-6	.	TRBJ2-2	TGTGCCAGCAGAAGGGCCGGGGAGCTGTTTTTT	CASRRAGELFF
few	TRBV2	.	TRBJ1-6	TGTGCCGGCAAAGGGGGACGCAATTCACCCCTCCACTTT	CAGKGGRNSPLHF
few	TRBV4-1	TRBD1	TRBJ2-5	TGCGCCAGCAGCGGGACAGACGGCTTGGGTAGGACCCAGTACTTC	CASSGTDGLGRTQYF
.	TRBV18	TRBD1	TRBJ2-2	TGTGCCAGCTCACCACGGGGACAGGGGGCGCAGACCGGGGAGCTGTTTTTT	CASSPRGQGAQTGELFF
.	TRBV6-1	.	TRBJ1-2	TGTGCCAGTCAGGGCGACCTCTATGGCTACACCTTC	CASQGDLYGYTF
.	TRBV3-1	.	TRBJ2-3	TGTGCCAGCAGCCAAGAGACAGACTTCTACACAGATACGCAGTATTTT	CASSQETDFYTDTQYF
.	TRBV29-1	.	TRBJ2-5	TGCAGCGGCTCGAAGGACGGAGAGACCCAGTACTTC	CSGSKDGETQYF
many	TRBV28	TRBD1	TRBJ2-5	TGTGCCAGCAGTCGGGACAGGGGAGACGAGACCCAGTACTTC	CASSRDRGDETQYF
many	TRBV5-1	.	TRBJ2-1	TGCGCCAGCAGCTTGCCCAGCGGAAGCTCCTACAATGAGCAGTTCTTC	CASSLPSGSSYNEQFF
many	TRBV20-1	.	TRBJ1-1	TGCAGTGCTAGAGACCCGGGCGTGGGCGCCACTGAAGCTTTCTTT	CSARDPGVGATEAFF
many	TRBV6-2/TRBV6-3	TRBD2	TRBJ2-1	TGTGCCAGCAGTTACCAGTTCACTAGCGGGAGGGCCGGATTGCAGTTCTTC	CASSYQFTSGRAGLQFF
few	TRBV6-5	.	TRBJ2-1	TGTGCCAGCAGTTCCCGGAGTAGGGATGGTCGCAATGAGCAGTTCTTC	CASSSRSRDGRNEQFF
few	TRBV19	.	TRBJ2-1	TGTGCCAGTAGTATAGGTTGGGGGCCCCTAAACAATGAGCAGTTCTTC	CASSIGWGPLNNEQFF
.	TRBV10-3	TRBD2	TRBJ2-1	TGTGCCATACGGGGGGGCAATGAGCAGTTCTTC	CAIRGGNEQFF
few	TRBV15	.	TRBJ2-7	TGTGCCACCAGCCGCACCCGGACCGTTGAGGAGCTGCAGCAGTACTTC	CATSRTRTVEELQQYF
many	TRBV20-1	.	TRBJ1-1	TGCAACCCTGTCAGGGGCCAACTCCCGAACACTGAAGCTTTCTTT	CNPVRGQLPNTEAFF
many	TRBV6-1	.	TRBJ1-1	TGTGCCAGCAGAGGCAGCCGAGGATTGAACACTGAAGCTTTCTTT	CASRGSRGLNTEAFF
many	TRBV20-1	TRBD2	TRBJ2-5	TGCAGTGCTAGTGACTACGGGGGGGAAGAGACCCAGTACTTC	CSASDYGGEETQYF
few	TRBV6-5	.	TRBJ2-3	TGTGCCAGCAGTTACTCGGGGGTTTCTGGCACAGATACGCAGTATTTT	CASSYSGVSGTDTQYF
many	TRBV18	.	TRBJ2-7	TGTGCCAGCTCACCACTGGGCGGGGACGAGCAGTACTTC	CASSPLGGDEQYF
.	TRBV6-2/TRBV6-3	.	TRBJ2-5	TGTGCCAGCAGTTACAATGGAGAGACCCAGTACTTC	CASSYNGETQYF
many	TRBV12-3/TRBV12-4	.	TRBJ1-3	TGTGCCAGCAGTTTTGCTGGAAACACCATATATTTT	CASSFAGNTIYF
many	TRBV2	.	TRBJ2-5	TGTGCCAGCAGTGAGAGGTCCGAGGTGGAGACCCAGTACTTC	CASSERSEVETQYF
many	TRBV5-1	.	TRBJ2-1	TGCGCCAGCAGCGAGGGGGGAGGGCCCTCTTGGAATGAGCAGTTCTTC	CASSEGGGPSWNEQFF
many	TRBV7-2	TRBD1	TRBJ1-5	TGTGCCAGCAGCTTGACAGGGGCGAACAATCAGCCCCAGCATTTT	CASSLTGANNQPQHF
many	TRBV4-3	.	TRBJ2-1	TGCGCCAGCAGCGGGGGCCTTGGCTACAATGAGCAGTTCTTC	CASSGGLGYNEQFF
few	TRBV6-2/TRBV6-3	TRBD1	TRBJ2-7	TGTGCCAGCAGTTACGGGACAGGGGGCCGAAACGAGCAGTACTTC	CASSYGTGGRNEQYF
many	TRBV7-9	TRBD2	TRBJ2-1	TGTGCCAGCAGCAAACTAGCGTGGGACAATGAGCAGTTCTTC	CASSKLAWDNEQFF
.	TRBV9	TRBD2	TRBJ2-2	TGTGCCAGCAGCGTAGTACCTAGCGGCAACACCGGGGAGCTGTTTTTT	CASSVVPSGNTGELFF
many	TRBV11-2	TRBD1	TRBJ2-5	TGTGCCAGCAGCCCACGGAGACAGGGGTTTGAGACCCAGTACTTC	CASSPRRQGFETQYF
many	TRBV20-1	TRBD1	TRBJ1-6	TGCAGTGCTAGAGCCCCGACAGGGGGTGTAAATTCACCCCTCCACTTT	CSARAPTGGVNSPLHF
.	TRBV30	.	TRBJ1-2	TGTGCCTGGAGTCGCCGAGATACCGGAGGGATCTATGGCTACACCTTC	CAWSRRDTGGIYGYTF
few	TRBV28	TRBD1	TRBJ2-7	TGTGCCAGCAGACACCGGGACAGGGTAACCTACGAGCAGTACTTC	CASRHRDRVTYEQYF
many	TRBV12-3/TRBV12-4	TRBD2	TRBJ2-1	TGTGCCAGCAGTTTTCGCGGGGGGGGTTGGGCGGAGCAGTTCTTC	CASSFRGGGWAEQFF
many	TRBV2	TRBD2	TRBJ2-2	TGTGCCAGCAGTCGGACAGGGACAGCCCTAGCGGGGGTGACCGGGGAGCTGTTTTTT	CASSRTGTALAGVTGELFF
.	TRBV7-2	TRBD2	TRBJ2-1	TGTGCCAGCAGCCGGACTAGCGGGAACAATGAGCAGTTCTTC	CASSRTSGNNEQFF
many	TRBV2	TRBD1	TRBJ1-6	TGTGCCAGCGGCGGGACAGTTAATTCACCCCTCCACTTT	CASGGTVNSPLHF
.	TRBV6-2/TRBV6-3	.	TRBJ2-7	TGTGCCAGCAGTAACGCATACGAGCAGTACTTC	CASSNAYEQYF
few	TRBV20-1	TRBD2	TRBJ2-3	TGCAGTGCTCTGACTAGCGGGAACACAGATACGCAGTATTTT	CSALTSGNTDTQYF
.	TRBV12-3/TRBV12-4	TRBD2	TRBJ2-3	TGTGCCAGCAGTTTACTAGCGGGGAAAAGCACAGATACGCAGTATTTT	CASSLLAGKSTDTQYF
.	TRBV28	.	TRBJ1-1	TGTGCCAGCAGGCCCTCGGTGGGAACTGAAGCTTTCTTT	CASRPSVGTEAFF
many	TRBV2	.	TRBJ2-3	TGTGCCAGCGCTACTCAGACCACAGATACGCAGTATTTT	CASATQTTDTQYF
.	TRBV12-3/TRBV12-4	TRBD2	TRBJ2-1	TGTGCCAGCAGTTTTCCTAGCGGGAGTGTAAATGAGCAGTTCTTC	CASSFPSGSVNEQFF
few	TRBV28	.	TRBJ2-5	TGTGCCAGCAGTCTCACAGGGTTGGGATCGGAGACCCAGTACTTC	CASSLTGLGSETQYF
many	TRBV24-1	.	TRBJ1-2	TGTGCCACCAGTGATTTGCGGCAGGAAAACTATGGCTACACCTTC	CATSDLRQENYGYTF
.	TRBV4-3	.	TRBJ2-2	TGCGCCAGCAGCCAAGCAGGCCAGGGTCCCCGTTTGGACACCGGGGAGCTGTTTTTT	CASSQAGQGPRLDTGELFF
.	TRBV2	.	TRBJ1-6	TGTGCCATCCAGAGGGATAATTCACCCCTCCACTTT	CAIQRDNSPLHF
many	TRBV20-1	.	TRBJ1-5	TGCAGTGCTATAGATCGGGGGGCCTTAGGTCAGCCCCAGCATTTT	CSAIDRGALGQPQHF
many	TRBV7-9	.	TRBJ2-7	TGTGCCAGCAGCTCCGGGACAATCTACGAGCAGTACTTC	CASSSGTIYEQYF
.	TRBV7-9	.	TRBJ2-1	TGTGCCAGCAGCTTGACCCTTGGGTCCTACAATGAGCAGTTCTTC	CASSLTLGSYNEQFF
.	TRBV4-1	TRBD1	TRBJ1-6	TGCGCCAGCAGCCAAGATAGCGCAGGGGGCGGCTATAATTCACCCCTCCACTTT	CASSQDSAGGGYNSPLHF
many	TRBV20-1	TRBD1	TRBJ2-7	TGCAGTGCGGACAGGGGCTCCTACGAGCAGTACTTC	CSADRGSYEQYF
many	TRBV7-2	TRBD2	TRBJ2-3	TGTGCCAGCAGATCCACTAGCGGGAGGGCAGATACGCAGTATTTT	CASRSTSGRADTQYF
many	TRBV20-1	.	TRBJ2-3	TGCAGTGCTAGAGATACGGGACTCGATACGCAGTATTTT	CSARDTGLDTQYF
many	TRBV20-1	.	TRBJ1-2	TGCAGTGCTAGAGATATGGCTTCCGGGGAATGGAGTGGCTACACCTTC	CSARDMASGEWSGYTF